These 18 T cell receptor beta chains share one sample of origin, sequenced in a study of blood T cell repertoires in COVID-19. Clones were sequenced by immunoSEQ multiplex PCR, and TCRdb holds only the in-frame ones, with some missing. This sample has 170,000 or so clones; over 80% occur once, and the top ten carry roughly 2.9%. Specimen: peripheral blood. The receptors shown here come from a woman in her sixties or seventies with acute or convalescent COVID-19.

The J gene is TRBJ1-5, the V gene TRBV6-1; no clear D gene. CDR1 and CDR2 from the germline V gene are MNHNS and SASEGT. V lost 2 bases, J lost 1 base, and 9 bases lay in between. The CDR3 runs 15 residues. CDR3 nucleotides: TGTGCCAGCAGTGAAAACCGTCGGAGCAATCAGCCCCAGCATTTT. Its protein product is CASSENRRSNQPQHF.

This clone was found once. The V call is TRBV9, the J call TRBJ1-2; perhaps TRBD1 as D (5 bases). V was cut by 7 bases and J by 4 bases, with 17 bases left in between. The germline CDR1 and CDR2 sequences are SGDLS and YYNGEE. This CDR3 is built from 14 residues. CDR3 nucleotide sequence: TGTGCCAGCGCGCAGGGCCAGAGGCTCTATGGCTACACCTTC. Translated: CASAQGQRLYGYTF.

The gene calls are TRBV3-1 (or the pseudogene TRBV3-2) and TRBJ2-1; 7 bases fit TRBD2. The trim removed 0 bases at V and 4 bases at J, leaving 6 bases unmatched. The CDR3 consists of 16 residues. Per the germline V gene, CDR1 is LGHDT and CDR2 is YNNKEL (reference sequence). The CDR3: CASSQDCTSVYNEQFF. Written as DNA, the CDR3 is TGTGCCAGCAGCCAAGATTGTACTAGCGTGTACAATGAGCAGTTCTTC.

V and J are TRBV11-2 and TRBJ1-5; D uncertain. Per the germline V gene, CDR1 is SGHAT and CDR2 is FQNNGV. Trimming shortened V by 2 bases and J by 3 bases, and 5 bases separated the two germline ends. There are 13 residues in the CDR3. CDR3 sequence: CASSLSINQPQHF. For the CDR3, the DNA is TGTGCCAGCAGCTTAAGCATCAATCAGCCCCAGCATTTT.

In its sample, this clone was seen once. This chain joins TRBV5-4 and TRBJ2-7; 9 nucleotides align to TRBD1. Looked up from germline, CDR1 is SGHNT and CDR2 is YYREEE (reference sequence). Trimming at V came to 4 bases and at J to 4 bases, leaving 6 bases not matched to a gene. The CDR3 spans 14 residues. CDR3 DNA: TGTGCCAGCAGCACCGGGACAGGGAGTTACGAGCAGTACTTC. The encoded protein is CASSTGTGSYEQYF. The full variable domain, in which reference TRBV5-4 and TRBJ2-7 provide the parts outside the CDR3, is ETGVTQSPTHLIKTRGQQVTLRCSSQSGHNTVSWYQQALGQGPQFIFQYYREEENGRGNFPPRFSGLQFPNYSSELNVNALELDDSALYLCASSTGTGSYEQYFGPGTRLTVT.

This chain joins TRBV28 and TRBJ1-5; a possible D gene is TRBD1 (5 bases). Between the trimmed V and J ends, which lost 5 bases and 4 bases, there was a span of 9 bases. Germline CDR1 MDHEN, CDR2 SYDVKM. There are 13 residues in the CDR3. The CDR3 protein is CASSIQVNQPQHF. The DNA for the CDR3 is TGTGCCAGCAGTATACAGGTAAATCAGCCCCAGCATTTT.

The V gene is TRBV28, the J gene TRBJ1-5, with 8 bases that match TRBD1. The J segment lost 2 bases and the V segment lost 3 bases, leaving 9 bases of the junction unmatched. Germline CDR1 is MDHEN and CDR2 is SYDVKM. The CDR3 runs 17 residues. Here the CDR3 reads CASSLAGGAKGNQPQHF. The CDR3 nucleotides read TGTGCCAGCAGTTTGGCAGGGGGCGCGAAGGGCAATCAGCCCCAGCATTTT.

The chain couples TRBV27 to TRBJ2-3; 10 bases match TRBD2. V lost 3 bases to trimming and J lost 1 base; unmatched junction nucleotides: 4. CDR1 is MNHEY, CDR2 SMNVEV, per germline (reference sequence). The CDR3 is 16 residues long. Here the CDR3 DNA reads TGTGCCAGCAGTTTCCTAGCGGGGGTAGGCACAGATACGCAGTATTTT. Translated, it gives CASSFLAGVGTDTQYF.

The V call is TRBV6-2 or TRBV6-3, the J call TRBJ1-5, with 8 bases matching TRBD1. Losses at the gene ends were 6 bases for V and 4 bases for J; bases not matched to a gene: 5. The CDR3 spans 14 residues. CDR1 and CDR2 (germline): MNHEY, SVGEGT. The chain's CDR3 is CASSQDRVNQPQHF. The CDR3 DNA reads as TGTGCCAGCAGCCAGGACAGGGTTAATCAGCCCCAGCATTTT.

The chain is built from TRBV5-1 and TRBJ2-7; 8 bases agree with TRBD1. Germline trimming cut 4 bases from V and 2 bases from J; bases unmatched to any gene: 8. The CDR3 runs 15 residues. Germline V gene data show CDR1 as SGHRS and CDR2 as YFSETQ. CDR3 residues: CASSPRQGTAYEQYF. CDR3 sequence (DNA): TGCGCCAGCAGCCCGCGACAGGGGACAGCCTACGAGCAGTACTTC.

V is TRBV27 and J is TRBJ1-5; weak D call: TRBD1 (5 bases). V gave up 4 bases and J gave up 1 base, with 11 bases separating them. This CDR3 has 15 amino acids. From germline, CDR1 is MNHEY and CDR2 SMNVEV (reference sequence). CDR3 nucleotides: TGTGCCAGCAGTTGGCAGGGCAACAGCAATCAGCCCCAGCATTTT. Its protein is CASSWQGNSNQPQHF.

The chain joins TRBV3-1 (or the pseudogene TRBV3-2) to TRBJ2-3; 12 bases match TRBD2. The V and J ends lost 3 bases and 3 bases, in that order; junction bases with no gene match: 4. The CDR3 consists of 16 residues. CDR1 and CDR2 (germline): LGHDT, YNNKEL (reference sequence). The CDR3 spells CASSHGGLAGTDTQYF. CDR3 coding DNA: TGTGCCAGCAGCCATGGAGGACTAGCGGGAACAGATACGCAGTATTTT.

The rearrangement links TRBV28 to TRBJ2-5; tentative D call: TRBD1 (6 bases). V was cut by 1 base and J by 5 bases, with 14 bases left in between. Per germline, CDR1 MDHEN and CDR2 SYDVKM. CDR3 length: 15 amino acids. The CDR3 loop is CASSLSRGAGETQYF. The CDR3 nucleotides are TGTGCCAGCAGTTTATCCAGGGGCGCAGGGGAGACCCAGTACTTC.

The chain links TRBV7-2 to TRBJ2-7, with D perhaps TRBD2 (5 bases). Trimming pared 1 base from V and 1 base from J, leaving 8 bases between. Looked up from germline, CDR1 is SGHTA and CDR2 is FQGNSA. This CDR3 region has 14 residues. In nucleotides, the CDR3 is TGTGCCAGCAGCTTAGGCCGGGGTTCCTACGAGCAGTACTTC. Protein product: CASSLGRGSYEQYF.

This clone was found many times. This chain joins TRBV2 and TRBJ1-5, with D perhaps matching TRBD1 (5 bases). V dropped 6 bases and J dropped 3 bases, with 15 bases sitting between them. Germline V gene sequence: CDR1 SNHLY, CDR2 FYNNEI. The CDR3 totals 15 residues. The CDR3 loop is CASSVLSGFNQPQHF. The CDR3 nucleotides read TGTGCCAGCAGCGTACTTTCAGGGTTCAATCAGCCCCAGCATTTT.

This clone was detected a few times. The chain is built from TRBV4-2 and TRBJ1-2, with 9 bases that match TRBD1. The CDR3 contains 16 residues. Germline V gene lookup returns CDR1 LGHNA and CDR2 YNFKEQ. J gave up 1 base and V 4 bases, and 7 bases lay outside the gene matches. In nucleotides, the CDR3 is TGTGCCAGCAGCCTATCGTCGGGACAGGGTAACTATGGCTACACCTTC. It is translated as CASSLSSGQGNYGYTF.

There are a few counts of this clone. In DNA form, the CDR3 reads TGTGCCAGCAGCCTCTCAGGGATGGGCAATCAGCCCCAGCATTTT. Translation: CASSLSGMGNQPQHF. The rearrangement uses TRBV3-1 (or the pseudogene TRBV3-2) and TRBJ1-5, with TRBD1 as a possible D gene (5 bases). This CDR3 region has 15 residues. CDR1 is LGHDT and CDR2 is YNNKEL in the germline V gene (reference sequence). The V gene lost 4 bases and the J gene lost 2 bases, with 12 bases spanning the gap.

Here the CDR3 DNA reads TGCGCCAGCAGCCAAGCTAGCGTGAGACAAGAGACCCAGTACTTC. Translated: CASSQASVRQETQYF. V is TRBV4-1 and J is TRBJ2-5, with D possibly TRBD2 on 6 matching bases. Germline V gene data show CDR1 as MGHRA and CDR2 as YSYEKL. This CDR3 is 15 amino acids long. Trimming took off 1 base at V and 2 bases at J, with 11 bases between the two ends.